This T cell receptor beta chain was documented in a study of radiotherapy plus CTLA-4 blockade in lung cancer. V gave up 6 bases and J gave up 2 bases; unmatched junction bases: 5. This CDR3 region has 14 residues. The germline gives CDR1 SNHLY, CDR2 FYNNEI. Data came from immunoSEQ multiplex PCR; TCRdb stores just in-frame clones and leaves some out. The sample gives some 66,000 clones, approximately 83% of which show up once; around 4% is in the top ten. This clonotype was sampled from a human donor with non-small cell lung cancer who had a partial response to radiotherapy plus ipilimumab. V is TRBV2 and J is TRBJ2-3; 7 nucleotides line up with TRBD1. The sequencing used peripheral blood, collected from a patient treated with radiotherapy plus ipilimumab. DNA of the CDR3: TGTGCCAGCAGCCTGGGACAGTACACAGATACGCAGTATTTT. Its protein is CASSLGQYTDTQYF.